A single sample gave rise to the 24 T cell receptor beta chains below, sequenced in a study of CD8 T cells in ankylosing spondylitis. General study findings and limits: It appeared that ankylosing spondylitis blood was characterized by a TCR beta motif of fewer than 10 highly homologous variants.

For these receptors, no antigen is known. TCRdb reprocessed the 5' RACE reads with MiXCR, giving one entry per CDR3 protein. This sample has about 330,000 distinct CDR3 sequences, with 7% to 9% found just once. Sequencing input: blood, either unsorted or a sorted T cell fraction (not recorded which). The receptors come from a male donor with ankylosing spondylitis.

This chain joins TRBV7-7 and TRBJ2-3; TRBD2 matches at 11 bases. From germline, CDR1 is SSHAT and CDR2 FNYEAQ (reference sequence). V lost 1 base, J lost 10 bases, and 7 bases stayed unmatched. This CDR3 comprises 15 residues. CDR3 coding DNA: TGTGCCAGCAGCTTAGGGCTAGCGGGAGGTGATGCGCAGTATTTT. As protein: CASSLGLAGGDAQYF.

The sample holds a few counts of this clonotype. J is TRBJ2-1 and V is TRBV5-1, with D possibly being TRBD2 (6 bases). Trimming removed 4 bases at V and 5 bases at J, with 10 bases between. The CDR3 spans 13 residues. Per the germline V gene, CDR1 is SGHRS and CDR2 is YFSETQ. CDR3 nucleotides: TGCGCCAGCAGCAGGGGACTGGACAATGAGCAGTTCTTC. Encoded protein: CASSRGLDNEQFF.

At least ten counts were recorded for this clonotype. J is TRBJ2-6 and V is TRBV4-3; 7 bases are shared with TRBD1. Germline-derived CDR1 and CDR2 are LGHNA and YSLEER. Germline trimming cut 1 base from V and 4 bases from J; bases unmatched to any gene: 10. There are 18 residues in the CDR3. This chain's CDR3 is CASSQAYITGAGANVLTF. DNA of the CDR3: TGCGCCAGCAGCCAAGCCTACATTACAGGGGCCGGGGCCAACGTCCTGACTTTC.

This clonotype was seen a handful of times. The CDR3 spells CASSLAWHSSTGELFF. As DNA, the CDR3 is TGTGCCAGCAGCTTAGCGTGGCACTCTTCCACCGGGGAGCTGTTTTTT. The rearrangement links TRBV7-2 to TRBJ2-2; D is unresolved. The CDR3 runs to 16 residues. Trimming removed 0 bases from V and 4 bases from J, with 12 bases in between. Germline V gives CDR1 SGHTA, CDR2 FQGNSA.

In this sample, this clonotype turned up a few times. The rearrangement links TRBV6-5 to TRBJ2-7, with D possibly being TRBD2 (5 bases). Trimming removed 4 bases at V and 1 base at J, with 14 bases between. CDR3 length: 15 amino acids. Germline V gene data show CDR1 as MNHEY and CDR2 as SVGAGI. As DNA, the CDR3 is TGTGCCAGCAGTTCTGGACTTTCCAATTCCTACGAGCAGTACTTC. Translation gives CASSSGLSNSYEQYF.

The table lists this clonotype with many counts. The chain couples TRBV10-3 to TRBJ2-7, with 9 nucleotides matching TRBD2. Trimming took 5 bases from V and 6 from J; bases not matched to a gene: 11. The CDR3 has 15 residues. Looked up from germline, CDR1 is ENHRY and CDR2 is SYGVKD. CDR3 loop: CAISQRREGLGEQYF. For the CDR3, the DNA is TGTGCCATCAGTCAAAGGCGGGAGGGTCTCGGCGAGCAGTACTTC.

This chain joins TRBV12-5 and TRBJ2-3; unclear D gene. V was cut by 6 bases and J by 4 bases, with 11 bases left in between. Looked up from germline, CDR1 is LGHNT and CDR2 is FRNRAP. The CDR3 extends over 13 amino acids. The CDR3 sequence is CASGGRRADTQYF. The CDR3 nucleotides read TGTGCTAGTGGGGGAAGACGTGCAGATACGCAGTATTTT.

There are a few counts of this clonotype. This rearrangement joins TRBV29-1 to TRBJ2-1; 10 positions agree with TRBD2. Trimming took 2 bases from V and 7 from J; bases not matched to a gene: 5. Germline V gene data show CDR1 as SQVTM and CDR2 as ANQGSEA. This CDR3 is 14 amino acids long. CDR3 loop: CSVESGRAGNEQFF. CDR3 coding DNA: TGCAGCGTTGAAAGCGGGAGGGCGGGGAATGAGCAGTTCTTC.

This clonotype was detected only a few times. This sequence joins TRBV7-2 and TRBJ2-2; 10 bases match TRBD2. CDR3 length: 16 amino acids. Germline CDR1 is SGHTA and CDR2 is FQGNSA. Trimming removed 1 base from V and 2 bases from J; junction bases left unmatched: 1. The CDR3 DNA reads TGTGCCAGCAGCTTAGTAGCGGGAGGCAACACCGGGGAGCTGTTTTTT. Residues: CASSLVAGGNTGELFF.

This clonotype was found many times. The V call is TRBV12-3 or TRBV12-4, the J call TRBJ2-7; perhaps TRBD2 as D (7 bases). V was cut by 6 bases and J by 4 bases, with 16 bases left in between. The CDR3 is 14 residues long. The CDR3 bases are TGTGCCAGCAGCCGGGGGGCTAAGGAATACGAGCAGTACTTC. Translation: CASSRGAKEYEQYF.

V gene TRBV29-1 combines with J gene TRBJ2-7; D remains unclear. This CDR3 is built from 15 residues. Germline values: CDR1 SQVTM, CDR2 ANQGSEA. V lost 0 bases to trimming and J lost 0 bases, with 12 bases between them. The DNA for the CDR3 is TGCAGCGTTGAAGATCTAACTGGCAACTCCTACGAGCAGTACTTC. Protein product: CSVEDLTGNSYEQYF.

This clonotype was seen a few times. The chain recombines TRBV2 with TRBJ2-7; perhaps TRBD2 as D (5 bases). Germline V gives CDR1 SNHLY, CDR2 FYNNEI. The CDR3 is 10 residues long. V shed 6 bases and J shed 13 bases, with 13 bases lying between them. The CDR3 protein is CASRSLDSYF. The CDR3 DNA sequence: TGTGCCAGCAGATCCCTGGACTCCTACTTC. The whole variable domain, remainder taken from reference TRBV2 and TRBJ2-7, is EPEVTQTPSHQVTQMGQEVILRCVPISNHLYFYWYRQILGQKVEFLVSFYNNEISEKSEIFDDQFSVERPDGSNFTLKIRSTKLEDSAMYFCASRSLDSYFGPGTRLTVT.

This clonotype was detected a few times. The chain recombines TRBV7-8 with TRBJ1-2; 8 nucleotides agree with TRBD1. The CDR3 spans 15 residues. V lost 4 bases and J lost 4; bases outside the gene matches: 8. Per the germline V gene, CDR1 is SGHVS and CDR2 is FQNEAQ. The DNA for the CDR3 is TGTGCCAGCAGCTCGAGTAGGACAGGGATCTATGGCTACACCTTC. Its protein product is CASSSSRTGIYGYTF.

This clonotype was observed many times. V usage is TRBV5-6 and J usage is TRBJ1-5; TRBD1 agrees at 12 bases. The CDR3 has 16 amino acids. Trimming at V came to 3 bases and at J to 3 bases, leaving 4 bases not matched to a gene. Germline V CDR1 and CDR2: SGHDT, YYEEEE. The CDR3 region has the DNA TGTGCCAGCAGCTGGGGGACAGGGGGCAACAATCAGCCCCAGCATTTT. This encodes CASSWGTGGNNQPQHF.

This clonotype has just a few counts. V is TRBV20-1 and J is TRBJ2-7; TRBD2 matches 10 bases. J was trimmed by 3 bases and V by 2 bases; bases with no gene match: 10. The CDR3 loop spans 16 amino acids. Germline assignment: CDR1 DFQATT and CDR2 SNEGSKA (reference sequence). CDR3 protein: CSARLLAGGPLYEQYF. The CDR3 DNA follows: TGCAGTGCTAGACTCTTAGCGGGAGGACCCCTCTACGAGCAGTACTTC.

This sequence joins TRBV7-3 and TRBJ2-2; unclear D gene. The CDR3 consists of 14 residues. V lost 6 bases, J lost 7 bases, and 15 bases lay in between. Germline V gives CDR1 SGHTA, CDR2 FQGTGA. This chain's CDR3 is CASSRRERGGELFF. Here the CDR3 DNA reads TGTGCCAGCAGTCGAAGGGAACGTGGCGGGGAGCTGTTTTTT.

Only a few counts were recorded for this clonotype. The CDR3 region has the DNA TGTGCCAGCACCGAGACAGGGGCCAGAGGCTACACCTTC. It encodes CASTETGARGYTF. V gene TRBV7-9 combines with J gene TRBJ1-2; 8 bases line up with TRBD1. The CDR3 spans 13 residues. After removal of 7 bases from V and 8 bases from J, the junction contained 9 bases not matched to a gene. CDR1 is SEHNR, CDR2 FQNEAQ, per germline (reference sequence). The variable domain in full, completed from reference TRBV7-9 and TRBJ1-2, reads DTGVSQNPRHKITKRGQNVTFRCDPISEHNRLYWYRQTLGQGPEFLTYFQNEAQLEKSRLLSDRFSAERPKGSFSTLEIQRTEQGDSAMYLCASTETGARGYTFGSGTRLTVV.

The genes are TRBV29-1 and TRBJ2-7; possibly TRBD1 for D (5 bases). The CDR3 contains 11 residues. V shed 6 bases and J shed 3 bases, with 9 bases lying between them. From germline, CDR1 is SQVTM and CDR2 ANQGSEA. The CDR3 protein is CSVRVSYEQYF. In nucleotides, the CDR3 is TGCAGCGTCAGGGTGAGCTACGAGCAGTACTTC.

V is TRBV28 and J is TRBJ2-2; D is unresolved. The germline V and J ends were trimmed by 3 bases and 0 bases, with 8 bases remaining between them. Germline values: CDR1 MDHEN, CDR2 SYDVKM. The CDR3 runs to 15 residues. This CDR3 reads CASSLWVTNTGELFF. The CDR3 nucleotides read TGTGCCAGCAGTTTGTGGGTAACGAACACCGGGGAGCTGTTTTTT.

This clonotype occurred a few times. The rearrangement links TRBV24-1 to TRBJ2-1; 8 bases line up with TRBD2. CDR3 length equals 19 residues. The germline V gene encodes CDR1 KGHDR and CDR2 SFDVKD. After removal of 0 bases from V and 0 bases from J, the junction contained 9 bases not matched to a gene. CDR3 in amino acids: CATSDLRSAGGSSYNEQFF. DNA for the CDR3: TGTGCCACCAGTGATTTGAGGTCTGCGGGAGGTAGCTCCTACAATGAGCAGTTCTTC.

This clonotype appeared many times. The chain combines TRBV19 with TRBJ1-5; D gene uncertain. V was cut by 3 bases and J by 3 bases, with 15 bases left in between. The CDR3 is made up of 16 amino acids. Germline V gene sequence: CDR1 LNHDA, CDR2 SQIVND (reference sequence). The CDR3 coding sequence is TGTGCCAGTAGTATTAGGACGGCGGACCACAATCAGCCCCAGCATTTT. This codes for CASSIRTADHNQPQHF. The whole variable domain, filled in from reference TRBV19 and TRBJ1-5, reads DGGITQSPKYLFRKEGQNVTLSCEQNLNHDAMYWYRQDPGQGLRLIYYSQIVNDFQKGDIAEGYSVSREKKESFPLTVTSAQKNPTAFYLCASSIRTADHNQPQHFGDGTRLSIL.

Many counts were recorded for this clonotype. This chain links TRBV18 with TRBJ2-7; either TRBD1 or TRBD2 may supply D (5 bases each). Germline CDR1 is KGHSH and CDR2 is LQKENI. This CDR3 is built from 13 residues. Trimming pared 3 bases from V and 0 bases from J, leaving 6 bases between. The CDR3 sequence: CASSPGTSYEQYF. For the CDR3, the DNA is TGTGCCAGCTCACCCGGGACCTCCTACGAGCAGTACTTC.

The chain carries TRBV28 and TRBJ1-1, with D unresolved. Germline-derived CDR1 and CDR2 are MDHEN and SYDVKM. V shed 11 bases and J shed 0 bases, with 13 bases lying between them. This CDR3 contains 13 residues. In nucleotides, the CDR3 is TGTGCCGCCCGGCGGGCTTTGAACACTGAAGCTTTCTTT. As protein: CAARRALNTEAFF.

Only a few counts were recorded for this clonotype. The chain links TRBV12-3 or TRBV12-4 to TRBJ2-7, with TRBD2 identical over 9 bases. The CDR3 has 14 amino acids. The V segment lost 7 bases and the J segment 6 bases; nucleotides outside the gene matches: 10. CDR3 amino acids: CASNLSGRTGEQYF. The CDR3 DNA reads TGTGCCAGCAACCTTAGCGGGAGAACGGGCGAGCAGTACTTC.